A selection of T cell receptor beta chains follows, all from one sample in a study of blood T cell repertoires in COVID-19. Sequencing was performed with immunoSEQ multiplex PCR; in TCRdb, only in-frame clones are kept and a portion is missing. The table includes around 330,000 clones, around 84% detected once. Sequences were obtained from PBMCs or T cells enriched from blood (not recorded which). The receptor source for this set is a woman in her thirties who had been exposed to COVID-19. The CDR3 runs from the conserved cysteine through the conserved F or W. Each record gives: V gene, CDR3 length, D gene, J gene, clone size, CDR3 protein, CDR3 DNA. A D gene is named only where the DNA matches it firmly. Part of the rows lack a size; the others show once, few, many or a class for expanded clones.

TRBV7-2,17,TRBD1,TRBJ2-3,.,CASSLVGDKGARDTQYF,TGTGCCAGCAGCTTAGTGGGGGACAAGGGGGCAAGGGATACGCAGTATTTT
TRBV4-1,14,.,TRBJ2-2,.,CASSQTRNTGELFF,TGCGCCAGCAGCCAAACCAGGAACACCGGGGAGCTGTTTTTT
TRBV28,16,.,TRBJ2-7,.,CASETETGTGSYEQYF,TGTGCCAGCGAGACGGAAACCGGGACTGGATCCTACGAGCAGTACTTC
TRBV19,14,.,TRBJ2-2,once,CASTDSSNTGELFF,TGTGCCAGTACCGACAGCTCGAACACCGGGGAGCTGTTTTTT
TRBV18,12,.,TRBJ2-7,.,CASSGPTYEQYF,TGTGCCAGCTCAGGCCCAACCTACGAGCAGTACTTC
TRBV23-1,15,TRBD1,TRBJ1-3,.,CASSCSGQGADTIYF,TGCGCCAGCTCCTGTTCGGGACAGGGGGCGGACACCATATATTTT
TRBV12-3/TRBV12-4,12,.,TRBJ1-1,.,CASSLRRTEAFF,TGTGCCAGCAGCCTAAGGAGGACTGAAGCTTTCTTT
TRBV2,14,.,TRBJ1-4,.,CASRQTDTNEKLFF,TGTGCCAGCAGGCAGACAGATACTAATGAAAAACTGTTTTTT
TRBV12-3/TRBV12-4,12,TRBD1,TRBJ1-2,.,CASSPTGVGYTF,TGTGCCAGCAGCCCGACAGGGGTAGGCTACACCTTC
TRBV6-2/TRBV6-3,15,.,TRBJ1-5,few,CASSYPGQVGQPQHF,TGTGCCAGCAGCTATCCAGGGCAGGTGGGACAGCCCCAGCATTTT
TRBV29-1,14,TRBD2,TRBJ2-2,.,CSVRTSGGTGELFF,TGCAGCGTGAGGACTAGCGGGGGAACCGGGGAGCTGTTTTTT
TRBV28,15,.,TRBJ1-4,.,CASSFVAGRNEKLFF,TGTGCCAGCAGTTTTGTGGCGGGTCGGAATGAAAAACTGTTTTTT
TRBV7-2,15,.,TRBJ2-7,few,CASSLDASPSYEQYF,TGTGCCAGCAGCTTAGATGCTAGTCCCTCCTACGAGCAGTACTTC
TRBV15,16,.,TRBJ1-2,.,CATSHYNSDGLYGYTF,TGTGCCACCAGCCACTATAATTCTGACGGTCTCTATGGCTACACCTTC
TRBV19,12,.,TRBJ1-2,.,CASSIWAGGYTF,TGTGCCAGTAGTATATGGGCAGGAGGCTACACCTTC
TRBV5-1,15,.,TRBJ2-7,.,CASSFTLEGSYEQYF,TGCGCCAGCAGCTTTACCCTCGAGGGCTCCTACGAGCAGTACTTC
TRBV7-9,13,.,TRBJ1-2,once,CASSPDSSRGYTF,TGTGCCAGCAGCCCCGACAGTTCTAGGGGCTACACCTTC
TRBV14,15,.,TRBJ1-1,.,CASRDMAGYRTEAFF,TGTGCCAGCAGGGATATGGCGGGGTATCGCACTGAAGCTTTCTTT
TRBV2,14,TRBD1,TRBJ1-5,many,CASRDRGGNQPQHF,TGTGCCAGCAGGGACAGGGGCGGGAATCAGCCCCAGCATTTT
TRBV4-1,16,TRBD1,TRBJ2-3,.,CASSQPGQGRADTQYF,TGCGCCAGCAGCCAGCCGGGACAGGGGCGGGCAGATACGCAGTATTTT
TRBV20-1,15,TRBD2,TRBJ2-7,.,CSASGSAGGSYEQYF,TGCAGTGCTAGTGGTTCTGCGGGAGGGTCTTACGAGCAGTACTTC
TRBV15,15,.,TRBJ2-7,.,CATSSSPARPYEQYF,TGTGCCACCAGCAGTTCCCCCGCCAGGCCCTACGAGCAGTACTTC
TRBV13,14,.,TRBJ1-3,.,CASSLGSSGNTIYF,TGTGCCAGCAGCTTGGGGAGCTCTGGAAACACCATATATTTT
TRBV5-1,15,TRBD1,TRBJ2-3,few,CASSFGDRDTDTQYF,TGCGCCAGCAGCTTTGGGGACAGGGACACAGATACGCAGTATTTT
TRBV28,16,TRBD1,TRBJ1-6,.,CASSHLSGTAPSPLHF,TGTGCCAGCAGTCACCTGTCCGGGACAGCGCCTTCACCCCTCCACTTT
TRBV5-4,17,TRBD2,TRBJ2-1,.,CASSMGLAGAEAGEQFF,TGTGCCAGCAGCATGGGACTAGCGGGAGCGGAAGCGGGTGAGCAGTTCTTC
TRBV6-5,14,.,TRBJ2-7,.,CASRPARLAYEQYF,TGTGCCAGCCGTCCCGCGAGACTAGCCTACGAGCAGTACTTC
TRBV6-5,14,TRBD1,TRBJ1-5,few,CASRQGDPRQPQHF,TGTGCCAGCAGACAGGGGGATCCGCGACAGCCCCAGCATTTT
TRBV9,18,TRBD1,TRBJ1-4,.,CASSVGTGEYSTNEKLFF,TGTGCCAGCAGCGTAGGCACAGGGGAATACTCAACTAATGAAAAACTGTTTTTT
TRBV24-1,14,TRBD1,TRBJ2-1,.,CATSDLTGDNEQFF,TGTGCCACCAGTGATTTGACAGGGGACAATGAGCAGTTCTTC
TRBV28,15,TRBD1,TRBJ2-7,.,CASSDPGQQAYEQYF,TGTGCCAGCAGCGACCCGGGACAGCAAGCCTACGAGCAGTACTTC
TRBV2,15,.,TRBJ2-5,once,CASSEALRISGTQYF,TGTGCCAGCAGTGAAGCGCTTCGGATTTCGGGGACCCAGTACTTC
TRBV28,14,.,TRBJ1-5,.,CASMRGGSNQPQHF,TGTGCCAGCATGCGAGGGGGTAGCAATCAGCCCCAGCATTTT
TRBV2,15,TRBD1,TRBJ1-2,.,CASSRTGVLDYGYTF,TGTGCCAGCAGCCGGACAGGGGTATTAGATTATGGCTACACCTTC
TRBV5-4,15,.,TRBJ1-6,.,CASSLDPGLGSPLHF,TGTGCCAGCAGCTTAGACCCGGGACTAGGGTCACCCCTCCACTTT
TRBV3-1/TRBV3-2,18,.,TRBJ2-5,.,CASSQEPHATGYTETQYF,TGTGCCAGCAGCCAAGAACCCCATGCAACGGGGTACACGGAGACCCAGTACTTC
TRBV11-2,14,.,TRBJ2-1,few,CASSLDPSRDEQFF,TGTGCCAGCAGCTTAGATCCGTCTCGGGATGAGCAGTTCTTC
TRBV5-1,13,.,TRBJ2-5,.,CASSLNTEETQYF,TGCGCCAGCAGCTTGAATACGGAAGAGACCCAGTACTTC
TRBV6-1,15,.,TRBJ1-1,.,CASSDPGGRNTEAFF,TGTGCCAGCAGTGATCCGGGGGGCCGGAACACTGAAGCTTTCTTT
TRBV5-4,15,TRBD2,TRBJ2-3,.,CASSSAGGRTDTQYF,TGTGCCAGCAGCTCAGCGGGGGGGCGTACAGATACGCAGTATTTT
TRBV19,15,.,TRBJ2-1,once,CASSERGSTYNEQFF,TGTGCCAGCAGTGAGAGGGGGAGCACCTACAATGAGCAGTTCTTC
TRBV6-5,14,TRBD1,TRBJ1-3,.,CASERQGAGNTIYF,TGTGCCAGTGAAAGACAGGGGGCGGGAAACACCATATATTTT
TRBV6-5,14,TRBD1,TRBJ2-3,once,CASSRTGYTDTQYF,TGTGCCAGCTCGAGGACAGGTTACACAGATACGCAGTATTTT
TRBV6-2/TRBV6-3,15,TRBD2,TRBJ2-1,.,CASSYGPSGSGEQFF,TGTGCCAGCAGTTACGGTCCTAGCGGGAGCGGTGAGCAGTTCTTC
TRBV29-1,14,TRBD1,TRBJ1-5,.,CSVEVDRGNQPQHF,TGCAGCGTTGAGGTTGACAGGGGTAATCAGCCCCAGCATTTT
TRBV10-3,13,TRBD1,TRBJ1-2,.,CAISDRGRDGYTF,TGTGCCATCAGTGACAGGGGGCGGGATGGCTACACCTTC
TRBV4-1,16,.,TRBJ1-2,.,CASSQAGGGVRYGYTF,TGCGCCAGCAGCCAAGCAGGTGGAGGCGTTCGCTATGGCTACACCTTC
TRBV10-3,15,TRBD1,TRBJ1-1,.,CAIGQGTGVLIEAFF,TGTGCCATTGGGCAGGGGACAGGGGTGTTGATTGAAGCTTTCTTT